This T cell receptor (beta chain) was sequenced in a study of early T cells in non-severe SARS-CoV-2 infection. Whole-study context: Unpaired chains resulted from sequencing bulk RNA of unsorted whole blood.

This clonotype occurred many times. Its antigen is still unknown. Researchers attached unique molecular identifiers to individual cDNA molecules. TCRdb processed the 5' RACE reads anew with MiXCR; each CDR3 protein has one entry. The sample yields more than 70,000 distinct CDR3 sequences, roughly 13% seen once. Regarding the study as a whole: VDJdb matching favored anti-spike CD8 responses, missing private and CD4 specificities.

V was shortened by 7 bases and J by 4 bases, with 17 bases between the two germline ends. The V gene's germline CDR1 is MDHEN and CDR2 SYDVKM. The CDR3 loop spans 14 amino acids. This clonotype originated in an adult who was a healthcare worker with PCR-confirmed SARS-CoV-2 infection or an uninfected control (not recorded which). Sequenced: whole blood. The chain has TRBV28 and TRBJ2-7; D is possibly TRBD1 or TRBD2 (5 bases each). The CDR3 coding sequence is TGTGCCAGCAACCAAGGGACGAACAGATACGAGCAGTACTTC. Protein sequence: CASNQGTNRYEQYF.